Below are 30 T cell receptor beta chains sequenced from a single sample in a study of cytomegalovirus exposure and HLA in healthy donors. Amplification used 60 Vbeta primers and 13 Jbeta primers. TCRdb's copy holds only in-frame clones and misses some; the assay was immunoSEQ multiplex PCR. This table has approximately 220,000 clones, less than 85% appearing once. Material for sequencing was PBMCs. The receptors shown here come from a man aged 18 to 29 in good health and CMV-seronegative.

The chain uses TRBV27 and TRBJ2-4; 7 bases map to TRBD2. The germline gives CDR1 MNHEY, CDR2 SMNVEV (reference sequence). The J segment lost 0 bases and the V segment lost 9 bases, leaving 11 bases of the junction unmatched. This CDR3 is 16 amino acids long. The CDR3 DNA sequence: TGTGCCAGGGGAGGGGACCCTTCCCTAGCCAAAAACATTCAGTACTTC. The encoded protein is CARGGDPSLAKNIQYF.

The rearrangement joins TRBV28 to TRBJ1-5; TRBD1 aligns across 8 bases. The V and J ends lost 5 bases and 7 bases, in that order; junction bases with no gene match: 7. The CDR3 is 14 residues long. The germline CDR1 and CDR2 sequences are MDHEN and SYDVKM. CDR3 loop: CASSPGQGRQPQHF. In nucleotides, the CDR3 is TGTGCCAGCAGTCCAGGACAGGGCAGGCAGCCCCAGCATTTT. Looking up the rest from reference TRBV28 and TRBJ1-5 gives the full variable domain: DVKVTQSSRYLVKRTGEKVFLECVQDMDHENMFWYRQDPGLGLRLIYFSYDVKMKEKGDIPEGYSVSREKKERFSLILESASTNQTSMYLCASSPGQGRQPQHFGDGTRLSIL.

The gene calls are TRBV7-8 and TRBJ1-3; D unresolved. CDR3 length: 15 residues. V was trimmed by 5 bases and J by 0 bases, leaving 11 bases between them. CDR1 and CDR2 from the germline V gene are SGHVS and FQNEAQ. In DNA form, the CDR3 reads TGTGCCAGCAGCCCTCGACTGGTCTCTGGAAACACCATATATTTT. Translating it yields CASSPRLVSGNTIYF.

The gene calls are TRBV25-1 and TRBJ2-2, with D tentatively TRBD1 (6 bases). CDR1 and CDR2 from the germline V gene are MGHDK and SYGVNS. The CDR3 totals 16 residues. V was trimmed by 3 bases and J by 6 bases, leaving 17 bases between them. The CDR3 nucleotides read TGTGCCAGCAGTGACAGGGGCTCATCTTCAGCCGGGGAGCTGTTTTTT. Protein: CASSDRGSSSAGELFF.

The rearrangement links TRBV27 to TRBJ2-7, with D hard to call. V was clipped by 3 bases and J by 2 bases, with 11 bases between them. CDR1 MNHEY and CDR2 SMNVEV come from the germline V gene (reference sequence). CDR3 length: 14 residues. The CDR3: CASSFGGNTYEQYF. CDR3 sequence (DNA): TGTGCCAGCAGTTTCGGCGGAAATACCTACGAGCAGTACTTC.

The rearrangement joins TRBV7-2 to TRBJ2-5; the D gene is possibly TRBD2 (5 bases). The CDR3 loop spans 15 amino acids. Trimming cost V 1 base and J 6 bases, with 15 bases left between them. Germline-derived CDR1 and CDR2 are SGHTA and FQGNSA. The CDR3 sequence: CASSLDVGLGKTQYF. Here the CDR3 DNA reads TGTGCCAGCAGCTTAGATGTGGGCCTCGGGAAGACCCAGTACTTC.

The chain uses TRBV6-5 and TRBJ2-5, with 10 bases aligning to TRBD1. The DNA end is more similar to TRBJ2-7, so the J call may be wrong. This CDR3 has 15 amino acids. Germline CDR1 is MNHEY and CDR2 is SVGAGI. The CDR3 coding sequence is TGTGCCAGCAGACCCAGAGGGACAGGGGTATACGAGCAGTACTTC. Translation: CASRPRGTGVYEQYF.

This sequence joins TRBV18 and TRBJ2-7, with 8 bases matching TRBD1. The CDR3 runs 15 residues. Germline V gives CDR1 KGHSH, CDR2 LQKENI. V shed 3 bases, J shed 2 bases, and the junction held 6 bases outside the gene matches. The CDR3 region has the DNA TGTGCCAGCTCACCCCCGGGACAGGCCACCTACGAGCAGTACTTC. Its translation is CASSPPGQATYEQYF.

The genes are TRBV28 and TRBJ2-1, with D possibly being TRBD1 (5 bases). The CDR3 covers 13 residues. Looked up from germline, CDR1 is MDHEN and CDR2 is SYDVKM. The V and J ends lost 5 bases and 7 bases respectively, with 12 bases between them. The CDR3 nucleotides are TGTGCCAGCAGTCGGCAGGGTCAGAATGAGCAGTTCTTC. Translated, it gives CASSRQGQNEQFF. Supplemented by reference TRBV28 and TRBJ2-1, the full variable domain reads DVKVTQSSRYLVKRTGEKVFLECVQDMDHENMFWYRQDPGLGLRLIYFSYDVKMKEKGDIPEGYSVSREKKERFSLILESASTNQTSMYLCASSRQGQNEQFFGPGTRLTVL.

The CDR3 loop reads CARSLWGPQVSGRLNTDTQYF. The CDR3 bases are TGTGCCAGAAGCTTGTGGGGCCCACAAGTTAGCGGGAGACTTAACACAGATACGCAGTATTTT. The chain links TRBV5-3 to TRBJ2-3; 9 positions match TRBD2. TRBV5-3 is an ORF for which the function is uncertain. With 1 base clipped from V and 2 bases from J, the junction kept 20 bases outside the gene matches. The CDR3 length is 21 residues.

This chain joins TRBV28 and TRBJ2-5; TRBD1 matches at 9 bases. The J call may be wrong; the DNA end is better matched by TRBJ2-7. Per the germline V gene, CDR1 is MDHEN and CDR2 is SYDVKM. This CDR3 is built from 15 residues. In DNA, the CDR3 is TGTGCCAGCAGTCATACCGGGACAGGGAACTACGAGCAGTACTTC. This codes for CASSHTGTGNYEQYF.

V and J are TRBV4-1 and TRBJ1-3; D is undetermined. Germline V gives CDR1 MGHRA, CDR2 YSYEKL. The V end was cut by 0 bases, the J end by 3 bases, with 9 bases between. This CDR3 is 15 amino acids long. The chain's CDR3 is CASSQDRGFGNTIYF. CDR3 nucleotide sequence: TGCGCCAGCAGCCAAGATCGAGGTTTTGGAAACACCATATATTTT.

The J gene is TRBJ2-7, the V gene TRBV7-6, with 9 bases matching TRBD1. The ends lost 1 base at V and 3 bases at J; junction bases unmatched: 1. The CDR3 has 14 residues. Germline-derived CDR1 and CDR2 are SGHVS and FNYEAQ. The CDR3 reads CASSLGTGVYEQYF. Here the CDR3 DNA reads TGTGCCAGCAGCTTAGGGACAGGGGTCTACGAGCAGTACTTC.

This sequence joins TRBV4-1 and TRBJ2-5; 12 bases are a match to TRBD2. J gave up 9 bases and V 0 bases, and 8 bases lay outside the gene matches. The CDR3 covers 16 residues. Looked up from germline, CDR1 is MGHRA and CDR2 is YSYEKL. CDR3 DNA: TGCGCCAGCAGCCAAGAAAGGGGGCTAGCGGGAGGGGCCCAGTACTTC. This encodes CASSQERGLAGGAQYF.

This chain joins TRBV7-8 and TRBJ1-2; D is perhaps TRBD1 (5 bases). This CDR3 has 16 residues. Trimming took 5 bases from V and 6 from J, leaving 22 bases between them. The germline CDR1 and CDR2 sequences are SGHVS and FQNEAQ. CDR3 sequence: CASSHNSGGFFDGYTF. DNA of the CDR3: TGTGCCAGCAGCCACAACTCCGGGGGATTTTTTGATGGCTACACCTTC.

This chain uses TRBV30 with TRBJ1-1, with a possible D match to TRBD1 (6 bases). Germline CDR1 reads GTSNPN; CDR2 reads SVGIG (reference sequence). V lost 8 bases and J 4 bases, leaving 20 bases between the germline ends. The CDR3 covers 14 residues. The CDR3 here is CATKGGSTVTEAFF. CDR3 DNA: TGTGCCACAAAGGGGGGGTCGACAGTCACTGAAGCTTTCTTT.

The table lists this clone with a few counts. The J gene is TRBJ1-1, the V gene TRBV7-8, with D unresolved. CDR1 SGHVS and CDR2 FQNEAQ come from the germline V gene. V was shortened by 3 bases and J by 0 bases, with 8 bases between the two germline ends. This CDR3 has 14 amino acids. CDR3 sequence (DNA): TGTGCCAGCAGCTTTGCGGATATGAACACTGAAGCTTTCTTT. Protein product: CASSFADMNTEAFF.

The CDR3 region is CASSLLRVAGNTIYF. The CDR3 nucleotides are TGTGCCAGCAGTTTACTTCGGGTGGCTGGAAACACCATATATTTT. This chain joins TRBV27 and TRBJ1-3, with D unclear. This CDR3 has 15 amino acids. The V gene's germline CDR1 is MNHEY and CDR2 SMNVEV (reference sequence). The germline V and J ends were trimmed by 2 bases and 2 bases, with 10 bases remaining between them.

Here the CDR3 DNA reads TGTGCCACCTCCCTGAATAGCGACAATGAGCAGTTCTTC. This translates into CATSLNSDNEQFF. The V and J genes are TRBV2 and TRBJ2-1; D is perhaps TRBD2 (5 bases). The V gene lost 10 bases and the J gene lost 5 bases, with 15 bases spanning the gap. The CDR3 extends over 13 amino acids. CDR1 SNHLY and CDR2 FYNNEI come from the germline V gene.

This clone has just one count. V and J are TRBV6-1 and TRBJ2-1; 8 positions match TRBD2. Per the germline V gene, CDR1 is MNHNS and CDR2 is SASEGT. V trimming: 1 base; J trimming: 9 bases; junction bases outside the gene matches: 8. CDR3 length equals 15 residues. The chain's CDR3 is CASSEGSAGVSEQFF. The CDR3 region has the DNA TGTGCCAGCAGTGAAGGCTCAGCGGGAGTTTCTGAGCAGTTCTTC.

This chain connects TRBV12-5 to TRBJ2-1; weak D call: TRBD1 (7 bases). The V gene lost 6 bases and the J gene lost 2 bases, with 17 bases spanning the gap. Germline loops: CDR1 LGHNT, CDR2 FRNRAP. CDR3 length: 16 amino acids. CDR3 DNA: TGTGCTAGTGGACGGGGGAAAAGGGGGCCCTACAATGAGCAGTTCTTC. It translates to CASGRGKRGPYNEQFF. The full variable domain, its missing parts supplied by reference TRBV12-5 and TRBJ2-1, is DARVTQTPRHKVTEMGQEVTMRCQPILGHNTVFWYRQTMMQGLELLAYFRNRAPLDDSGMPKDRFSAEMPDATLATLKIQPSEPRDSAVYFCASGRGKRGPYNEQFFGPGTRLTVL.

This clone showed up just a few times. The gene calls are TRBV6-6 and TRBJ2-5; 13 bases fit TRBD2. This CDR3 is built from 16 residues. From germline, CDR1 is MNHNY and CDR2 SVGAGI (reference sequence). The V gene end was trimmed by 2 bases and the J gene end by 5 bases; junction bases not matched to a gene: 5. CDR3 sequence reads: CASSYQLAGGRETQYF. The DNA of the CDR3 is TGTGCCAGCAGTTACCAACTAGCGGGAGGGCGGGAGACCCAGTACTTC.

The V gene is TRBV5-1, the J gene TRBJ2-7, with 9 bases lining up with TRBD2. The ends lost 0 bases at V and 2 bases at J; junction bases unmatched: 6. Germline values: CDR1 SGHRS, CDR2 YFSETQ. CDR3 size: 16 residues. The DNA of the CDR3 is TGCGCCAGCAGCTTGGTACCGGCGGGAGGGCCCTACGAGCAGTACTTC. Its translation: CASSLVPAGGPYEQYF.

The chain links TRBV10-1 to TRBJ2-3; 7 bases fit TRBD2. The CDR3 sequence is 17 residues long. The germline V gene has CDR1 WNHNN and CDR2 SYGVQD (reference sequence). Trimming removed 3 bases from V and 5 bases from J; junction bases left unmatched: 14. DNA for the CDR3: TGCGCCAGCAGTGAATATCCATTAGTGGGAGGGCAAGATACGCAGTATTTT. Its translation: CASSEYPLVGGQDTQYF.

CDR3 amino acids: CASTLQGGIAGYTF. The DNA of the CDR3 is TGTGCCAGCACTTTACAGGGGGGAATAGCTGGCTACACCTTC. The rearrangement links TRBV2 to TRBJ1-2; 8 bases agree with TRBD1. The CDR3 has 14 amino acids. V shed 7 bases, J shed 7 bases, and the junction held 11 bases outside the gene matches. The germline V gene encodes CDR1 SNHLY and CDR2 FYNNEI.

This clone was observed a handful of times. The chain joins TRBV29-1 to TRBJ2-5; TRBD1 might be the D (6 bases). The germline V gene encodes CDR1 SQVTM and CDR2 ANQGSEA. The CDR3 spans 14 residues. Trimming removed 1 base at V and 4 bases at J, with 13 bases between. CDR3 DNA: TGCAGCGTTGAAGGGATCAGGGGACGAGAGACCCAGTACTTC. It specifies CSVEGIRGRETQYF.

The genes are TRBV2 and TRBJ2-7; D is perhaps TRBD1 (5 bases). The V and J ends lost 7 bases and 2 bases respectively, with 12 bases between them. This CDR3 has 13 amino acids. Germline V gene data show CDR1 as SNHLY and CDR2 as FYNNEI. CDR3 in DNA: TGTGCCAGCAAGGCAGGGAACCCCTACGAGCAGTACTTC. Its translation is CASKAGNPYEQYF.

CDR3 DNA: TGTGCCAGCAGGCCCCCGGGGACAGGGAGTGGTGGCTACACCTTC. Translating it yields CASRPPGTGSGGYTF. The gene calls are TRBV6-5 and TRBJ1-2, with 9 bases that match TRBD1. Per the germline V gene, CDR1 is MNHEY and CDR2 is SVGAGI. CDR3 length equals 15 residues. J gave up 7 bases and V 6 bases, and 12 bases lay outside the gene matches.

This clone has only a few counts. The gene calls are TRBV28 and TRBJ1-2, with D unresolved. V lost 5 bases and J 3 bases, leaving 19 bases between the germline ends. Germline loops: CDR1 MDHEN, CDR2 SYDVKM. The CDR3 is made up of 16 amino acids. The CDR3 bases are TGTGCCAGCAGTGTCGAAGATGGGCGGGAGTACTATGGCTACACCTTC. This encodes CASSVEDGREYYGYTF.

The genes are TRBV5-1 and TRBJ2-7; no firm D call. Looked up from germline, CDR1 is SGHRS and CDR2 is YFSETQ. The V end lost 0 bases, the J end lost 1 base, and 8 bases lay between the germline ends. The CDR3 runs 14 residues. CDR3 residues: CASSLELGSYEQYF. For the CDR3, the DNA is TGCGCCAGCAGCTTGGAGCTAGGATCCTACGAGCAGTACTTC.